The count of the clone carrying this T cell receptor beta chain is one. What it recognizes is unknown. This sample was included in a study of cytomegalovirus exposure and HLA in healthy donors. Vbeta (60) and Jbeta (13) primers were used in the PCR. The method was immunoSEQ multiplex PCR; TCRdb's version includes in-frame clones alone and lacks a portion of them. The sample consists of 200,000 to 250,000 clones, approximately 83% of them appearing once. The study, taken as a whole, reports: Researchers reported from a later analysis that most CMV-associated TCR beta chains appeared HLA-restricted. As a later analysis showed, a missense DCLRE1C variant was linked to trimming of TCR beta V- and J-genes. Most subjects had HLA-A and HLA-B alleles reportedly predicted accurately by TCR beta sequences.

V gave up 4 bases and J gave up 7 bases; unmatched junction bases: 4. Germline-derived CDR1 and CDR2 are SEHNR and FQNEAQ (reference sequence). CDR3 size: 14 residues. The donors gave bone marrow, and they were healthy. The V call is TRBV7-9, the J call TRBJ2-5; 12 bases fit TRBD2. The sequence was collected from a boy under 10 years old in good health and CMV-seronegative. The sequenced material came from PBMCs. CDR3 bases: TGTGCCAGCAGCTGGACTAGCGGGGAGGGGACCCAGTACTTC. It codes for CASSWTSGEGTQYF.